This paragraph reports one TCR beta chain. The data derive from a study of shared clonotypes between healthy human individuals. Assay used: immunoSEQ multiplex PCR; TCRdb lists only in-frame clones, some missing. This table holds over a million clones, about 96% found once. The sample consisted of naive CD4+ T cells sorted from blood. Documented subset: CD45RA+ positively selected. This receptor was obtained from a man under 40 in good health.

Written as DNA, the CDR3 is TGTGCCAGCAGTTCCTCTGGGGGTGGCTACACCTTC. Its translation: CASSSSGGGYTF. The genes are TRBV6-1 and TRBJ1-2; D possibly corresponds to TRBD1 (5 bases). CDR3 length equals 12 residues. V was shortened by 5 bases and J by 7 bases, with 11 bases between the two germline ends. From germline, CDR1 is MNHNS and CDR2 SASEGT.